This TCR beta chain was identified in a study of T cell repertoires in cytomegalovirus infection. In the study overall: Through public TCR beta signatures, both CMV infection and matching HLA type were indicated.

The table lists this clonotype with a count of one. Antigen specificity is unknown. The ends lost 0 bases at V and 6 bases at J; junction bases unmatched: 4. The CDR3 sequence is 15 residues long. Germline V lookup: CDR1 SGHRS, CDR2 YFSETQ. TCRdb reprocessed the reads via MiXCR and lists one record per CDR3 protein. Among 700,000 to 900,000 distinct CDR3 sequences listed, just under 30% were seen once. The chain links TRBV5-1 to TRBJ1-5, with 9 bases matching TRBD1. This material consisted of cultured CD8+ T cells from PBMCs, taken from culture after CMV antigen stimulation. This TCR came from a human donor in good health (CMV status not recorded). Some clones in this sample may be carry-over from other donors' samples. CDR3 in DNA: TGCGCCAGCAGCTTGGAGGACAGGGGAGGTCAGCCCCAGCATTTT. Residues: CASSLEDRGGQPQHF.